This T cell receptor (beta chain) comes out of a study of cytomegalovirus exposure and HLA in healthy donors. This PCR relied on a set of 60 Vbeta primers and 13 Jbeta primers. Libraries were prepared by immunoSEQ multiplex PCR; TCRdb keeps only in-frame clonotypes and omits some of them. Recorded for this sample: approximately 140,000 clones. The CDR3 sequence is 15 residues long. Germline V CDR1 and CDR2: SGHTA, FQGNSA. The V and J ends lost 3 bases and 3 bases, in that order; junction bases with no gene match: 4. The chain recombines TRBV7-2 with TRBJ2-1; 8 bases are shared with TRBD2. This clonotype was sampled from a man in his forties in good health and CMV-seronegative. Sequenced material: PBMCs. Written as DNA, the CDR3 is TGTGCCAGCAGCTTGCTGGCGGGGGGCTACAATGAGCAGTTCTTC. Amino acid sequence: CASSLLAGGYNEQFF.